This T cell receptor beta chain was obtained from a study of T-cell memory formation after mild COVID-19. TCRdb processed the 5' RACE reads anew with MiXCR; each CDR3 protein has one entry. The sample records about 430,000 distinct CDR3 sequences, roughly 24% being singletons. The TCR comes from an adult woman who had mild COVID-19 (a few samples of this study predate the infection). Cell type and time point are not known. The material sequenced was PBMCs or a T cell subset sorted from them (not recorded which).

The CDR3 sequence: CASSYVGQAYTF. CDR3 nucleotide sequence: TGTGCCAGCAGTTACGTAGGACAGGCCTACACCTTC. V is TRBV6-5 and J is TRBJ1-2, with TRBD1 matching 7 bases. The CDR3 runs to 12 residues. The germline CDR1 and CDR2 sequences are MNHEY and SVGAGI. V lost 2 bases, J lost 10 bases, and 4 bases stayed unmatched.